This T cell receptor (beta chain) emerged from a study of shared clonotypes between healthy human individuals. Assay used: immunoSEQ multiplex PCR; TCRdb lists only in-frame clones, some missing. Here the sample spans some 2.4 million clones, roughly 93% being singletons. Study-wide findings and caveats: Roughly 5% of naive CD4 clonotypes were shared across a handful of donors.

About this clone itself: Its target is not known.

Germline lookup yields CDR1 SGHDT and CDR2 YYEEEE. Trimming took off 2 bases at V and 3 bases at J, with 12 bases between the two ends. The CDR3 covers 15 residues. The sequenced material came from naive CD4+ T cells from PBMCs. As to subset: CD45RA+ positively selected. The sequence was obtained from a man aged 18 to 30 in good health. Some clones in this sample may be carry-over from other donors' samples. The chain links TRBV5-6 to TRBJ1-5; D unresolved. The DNA for the CDR3 is TGTGCCAGCAGCTTATATCCAGAGTTCAATCAGCCCCAGCATTTT. This gives the protein CASSLYPEFNQPQHF.